A selection of T cell receptor beta chains follows, all from one sample in a study of regulatory T cells in long-lasting Graves disease. TCRdb reprocessed the multiplex PCR reads with MiXCR, giving one entry per CDR3 protein. The sample holds 500,000 or so distinct CDR3 sequences, roughly 16% seen once. These data also featured in a second study, about T cells in Graves' hyperthyroidism and ophthalmopathy.

The material sequenced was peripheral blood mononuclear cells (PBMCs), taken at new diagnosis, from a patient treated with antithyroid drugs. Every receptor here comes from a man in his forties with Graves disease. Each CDR3 is given with its conserved first and last residue. Fields, in order: D gene, clone size, V gene, J gene, CDR3 DNA, CDR3 protein. D genes are given only for firm matches. Clone size is stated in some rows and not others, as once, few, many or a class when expanded.

>NA|few|TRBV28|TRBJ1-5
TGTGCCGAATCTCCGGGGAAACAGCCCCAGCATTTT
CAESPGKQPQHF
>NA|many|TRBV3-1|TRBJ2-7
TGTGCCAGCAGCCAAGACGTGGGACCCTTCGGAGAGCAGTACTTC
CASSQDVGPFGEQYF
>NA|few|TRBV29-1|TRBJ2-1
TGCAGCGTTGCCCACCCCCATGAGCAGTTCTTC
CSVAHPHEQFF
>NA|many|TRBV7-3|TRBJ2-7
TGTGCCAGCAGCCAGGGACCCTCGGGTGAGCAGTACTTC
CASSQGPSGEQYF
>NA|NA|TRBV27|TRBJ1-1
TGTGCCAGCAGTTTCCGGCACGAGAACACTGAAGCTTTCTTT
CASSFRHENTEAFF
>NA|NA|TRBV20-1|TRBJ2-7
TGCAGTGCTAGAAATGGCCAGGGCTCCTACGAGCAGTACTTC
CSARNGQGSYEQYF
>NA|many|TRBV11-2|TRBJ2-7
TGTGCCAGCAGCCCGCCGCTTGGGGGTTACGAGCAGTACTTC
CASSPPLGGYEQYF
>NA|NA|TRBV12-3/TRBV12-4|TRBJ1-4
TGTGCCAGCAGTTCAGACATCAATGAAAAACTGTTTTTT
CASSSDINEKLFF
>NA|NA|TRBV18|TRBJ2-5
TGTGCCAGCTCACCAGTAGGAGTCCAAGAGACCCAGTACTTC
CASSPVGVQETQYF
>NA|many|TRBV30|TRBJ2-7
TGTGCCTGGAACGGGGGTTACGAGCAGTACTTC
CAWNGGYEQYF
>NA|many|TRBV24-1|TRBJ1-2
TGTGCCACCAGTGCCAATGCGAACTATGGCTACACCTTC
CATSANANYGYTF
>NA|many|TRBV28|TRBJ2-5
TGTGCCAGCGGGATACCTTCCCCCCAGGGGACCCAGTACTTC
CASGIPSPQGTQYF
>TRBD1|many|TRBV2|TRBJ1-5
TGTGCCAGCAGGTACAGGGGGGGGAGCAATCAGCCCCAGCATTTT
CASRYRGGSNQPQHF
>NA|many|TRBV20-1|TRBJ1-4
TGCAGTGCTAGAGAGGGTCCCAACGATGAAAAACTGTTTTTT
CSAREGPNDEKLFF
>NA|many|TRBV20-1|TRBJ2-7
TGCAGTGCTAGCCGGTCGGGGGACAAGCAGTACTTC
CSASRSGDKQYF
>TRBD2|NA|TRBV2|TRBJ2-2
TGTGCCAGCAGTGTTACTAGCGGGAGCGATGGGGAGCTGTTTTTT
CASSVTSGSDGELFF
>NA|many|TRBV28|TRBJ2-7
TGTGCCAGCAGTTCCCACGGGGGCGGGAGTGGATACGAGCAGTACTTC
CASSSHGGGSGYEQYF
>TRBD2|many|TRBV20-1|TRBJ2-5
TGCAGTGCTGCAGGGGCCGGGACTAGCGGTCCAAACGGGGAGACCCAGTACTTC
CSAAGAGTSGPNGETQYF
>TRBD2|many|TRBV30|TRBJ2-7
TGTGCCTGGAGTTTCCCGAAAAACCCGGGACTAGCGACAGGGGAGCAGTACTTC
CAWSFPKNPGLATGEQYF
>NA|NA|TRBV5-8|TRBJ2-2
TGTGCCAGCAGCCCCAGGGGCAACACCGGGGAGCTGTTTTTT
CASSPRGNTGELFF
>NA|many|TRBV28|TRBJ1-1
TGTGCCAGCAGTTTCTCGAGACCGAACACTGAAGCTTTCTTT
CASSFSRPNTEAFF
>TRBD2|many|TRBV10-1|TRBJ2-1
TGCGCCAGCAGTGATGTTAGCGGGAGGACAGACAATGAGCAGTTCTTC
CASSDVSGRTDNEQFF
>TRBD1|many|TRBV28|TRBJ1-2
TGTGCCAGCAGTCGAGGGGGTCTAGACAGGGGATTTGGCTACACCTTC
CASSRGGLDRGFGYTF
>TRBD1|many|TRBV3-1|TRBJ2-3
TGTGCCAGCAGCCCAGTGGGCAGGGGGTCAGATACGCAGTATTTT
CASSPVGRGSDTQYF
>NA|many|TRBV30|TRBJ1-2
TGTGCCTGGAGCCCGGAGGGCGCTTATGGCTACACCTTC
CAWSPEGAYGYTF
>NA|many|TRBV7-9|TRBJ2-5
TGTGCCAGCAGCATCATAGCGTCGGGCGAGACCCAGTACTTC
CASSIIASGETQYF
>NA|NA|TRBV20-1|TRBJ2-7
TGCAGTGCCGGATGGGTCTACCCCCCCTACGAGCAGTACTTC
CSAGWVYPPYEQYF
>TRBD1|many|TRBV6-5|TRBJ1-6
TGTGCCAGCAGTTATTCGGGACAGGGAAGTTCACCCCTCCACTTT
CASSYSGQGSSPLHF
>NA|NA|TRBV5-1|TRBJ1-1
TGCGCCAGCACCCCTTTCGGTCGGGAGAACACTGAAGCCTTCTTT
CASTPFGRENTEAFF
>NA|few|TRBV15|TRBJ1-5
TGTGCCACCAGTCGCCGGACAGCAGGTAGCAATCAGCCCCAGCATTTT
CATSRRTAGSNQPQHF
>TRBD2|many|TRBV2|TRBJ2-3
TGTGCCAGCCACGCGGGAGGGCCCACAGATACGCAGTATTTT
CASHAGGPTDTQYF
>NA|many|TRBV20-1|TRBJ1-5
TGCAGTGCGCAGGCCATATCCGATCAGCCCCAGCATTTT
CSAQAISDQPQHF
>TRBD1|few|TRBV6-5|TRBJ1-4
TGTGCCAGCAGTTACACAAGCAGGGGGCGCGGTGAAAAACTGTTTTTT
CASSYTSRGRGEKLFF
>TRBD2|few|TRBV5-1|TRBJ2-5
TGCGCCAGCAGTACCAGCGGGAGATTGGAGACCCAGTACTTC
CASSTSGRLETQYF
>NA|many|TRBV11-2|TRBJ2-5
TGTGCCAGCAGCCAGGAGGTACAAGAGACCCAGTACTTC
CASSQEVQETQYF
>NA|few|TRBV5-1|TRBJ2-7
TGCGCCAGCAGCTCGGACCACGCAGGGACTACGCAATATCAGGGGGGCCATGAGCAGTACTTC
CASSSDHAGTTQYQGGHEQYF
>TRBD1|many|TRBV10-3|TRBJ2-1
TGTGCCATCAGTGACCCGACAGGGGGCGCCTCACGGGGTGAGCAGTTCTTC
CAISDPTGGASRGEQFF